Presented here are 6 T cell receptor beta chains from one specimen sequenced in a study of T cells after yellow fever vaccination. Via MiXCR, TCRdb re-called the 5' RACE reads, giving one row per CDR3 protein. The sample lists 200,000 to 300,000 distinct CDR3 sequences; approximately 3.8% were seen once. Sequencing used PBMCs, obtained 15 days after the yellow fever booster vaccination. These receptors originate from a man aged 18-30 years who received the YFV17D yellow fever vaccine.

This clonotype was picked up many times. V and J are TRBV4-1 and TRBJ1-1; D is possibly TRBD1 (5 bases). Germline V gene lookup returns CDR1 MGHRA and CDR2 YSYEKL. The V and J ends lost 5 bases and 0 bases respectively, with 13 bases between them. The CDR3 runs to 15 residues. The CDR3 protein is CASSESGGMNTEAFF. CDR3 coding DNA: TGCGCCAGCAGCGAAAGTGGGGGAATGAACACTGAAGCTTTCTTT.

This clonotype has a count of ten or more. This rearrangement joins TRBV12-3 or TRBV12-4 to TRBJ2-7, with D unclear. V dropped 2 bases and J dropped 3 bases, with 17 bases sitting between them. This CDR3 has 16 amino acids. The CDR3 nucleotides are TGTGCCAGCAGTTTAAGGGCTAGTATGAACCTCTACGAGCAGTACGTC. Its protein product is CASSLRASMNLYEQYV.

The sample holds many counts of this clonotype. V gene TRBV5-1 combines with J gene TRBJ2-1; D is unclear. The CDR3 totals 12 residues. Germline V CDR1 and CDR2: SGHRS, YFSETQ. V lost 5 bases and J 5 bases, leaving 8 bases between the germline ends. The CDR3 sequence: CASRRWDNEQFF. CDR3 nucleotides: TGCGCCAGCAGACGGTGGGACAATGAGCAGTTCTTC.

This clonotype occurred many times. The chain links TRBV6-5 to TRBJ1-4; D gene unclear. V dropped 4 bases and J dropped 10 bases, with 10 bases sitting between them. Looked up from germline, CDR1 is MNHEY and CDR2 is SVGAGI. This CDR3 is built from 12 residues. The CDR3 spells CASSFTAGKLFF. As DNA, the CDR3 is TGTGCCAGCAGTTTCACAGCCGGAAAACTGTTTTTT.

This clonotype was recorded many times. The V gene is TRBV29-1, the J gene TRBJ2-1; a weak D match, TRBD2 (5 bases). CDR1 and CDR2 from the germline V gene are SQVTM and ANQGSEA. The CDR3 has 13 residues. The V and J ends lost 2 bases and 3 bases respectively, with 8 bases between them. CDR3 region: CSVESGNYNEQFF. The CDR3 nucleotides are TGCAGCGTTGAATCGGGGAACTACAATGAGCAGTTCTTC.

The chain has TRBV6-5 and TRBJ1-5, with 8 bases matching TRBD1. V was clipped by 6 bases and J by 1 base; unmatched bases: 8. This CDR3 is built from 16 residues. Germline CDR1 reads MNHEY; CDR2 reads SVGAGI. In DNA form, the CDR3 reads TGTGCCAGCAGAACAGGGGGTGCCGGGAGCAATCAGCCCCAGCATTTT. It translates to CASRTGGAGSNQPQHF.